This TCR beta chain was observed in a study of CD8+CD57+ T cells in acquired aplastic anemia. General study results and limits: Comparison of patients with controls identified twenty-nine shared CD8+ CDR3 sequences.

All patients picked for sequencing had shown, by flow cytometry, an expansion of CD8+CD57+ cells. No patient had been given any therapy when blood was sampled. TCR beta VDJ combinations and CDR3 sequences were profiled from genomic DNA. TCRdb redid the calling of the reads with MiXCR, one entry per CDR3 protein. The table shows 450,000 to 600,000 distinct CDR3 sequences, with around 30% occurring only once. CDR1 KGHDR and CDR2 SFDVKD come from the germline V gene. The CDR3 loop spans 13 amino acids. V lost 6 bases and J 7 bases, leaving 14 bases between the germline ends. This clonotype has at least ten counts. Its antigen is undetermined.

The rearrangement joins TRBV24-1 to TRBJ1-1; D may be TRBD1 (6 bases). The sequence was obtained from a human donor with aplastic anemia. Material: sorted CD4+, CD8+, or CD8+CD57+ T cells (not recorded which) from PBMCs. The CDR3 DNA sequence: TGTGCCACCAGTATACACAGGGTTATTGAAGCTTTCTTT. It encodes CATSIHRVIEAFF.